These 21 T cell receptor beta chains share one sample of origin, sequenced in a study of T cells in Graves' hyperthyroidism and ophthalmopathy. Amplified TCR beta CDR3 regions derived from RNA transcripts. With the HTBI primer set, the TCR CDR3 went through a first round of RT-PCR. One entry per CDR3 protein, called by TCRdb with MiXCR from the multiplex PCR reads. The sample records about half a million distinct CDR3 sequences, 15% to 20% being singletons. The sample taken for sequencing was blood. The receptor source for this set is a man in his forties with Graves' ophthalmopathy.

This clonotype was observed a few times. This rearrangement joins TRBV9 to TRBJ2-5; D is undetermined. Germline values: CDR1 SGDLS, CDR2 YYNGEE. The CDR3 spans 12 residues. V was trimmed by 4 bases and J by 5 bases, leaving 9 bases between them. The CDR3 reads CASSSPRETQYF. CDR3 DNA sequence: TGTGCCAGCAGCTCGCCCCGGGAGACCCAGTACTTC.

This clonotype was counted many times. The gene calls are TRBV5-1 and TRBJ2-3; 10 bases agree with TRBD2. Germline CDR1 is SGHRS and CDR2 is YFSETQ. The CDR3 is 16 residues long. V shed 1 base and J 2 bases; nucleotides not matched to a gene: 4. The CDR3 nucleotides are TGCGCCAGCAGCTTGAGAGCGGGGGGGGACACAGATACGCAGTATTTT. It codes for CASSLRAGGDTDTQYF. Full variable domain (outside the CDR3, taken from reference TRBV5-1 and TRBJ2-3): KAGVTQTPRYLIKTRGQQVTLSCSPISGHRSVSWYQQTPGQGLQFLFEYFSETQRNKGNFPGRFSGRQFSNSRSEMNVSTLELGDSALYLCASSLRAGGDTDTQYFGPGTRLTVL.

The sample holds a few counts of this clonotype. The chain combines TRBV6-5 with TRBJ2-7; weak D call: TRBD1 (6 bases). The CDR3 spans 13 residues. V lost 2 bases and J lost 2, with 7 bases in between. Germline CDR1 and CDR2: MNHEY and SVGAGI. The CDR3 DNA is TGTGCCAGCAGTTACAAGGGGGCCTACGAGCAGTACTTC. This gives the protein CASSYKGAYEQYF.

This sequence joins TRBV29-1 and TRBJ1-4; D is possibly TRBD1 (5 bases). The CDR3 consists of 13 residues. The germline gives CDR1 SQVTM, CDR2 ANQGSEA. With 7 bases removed from V and 6 bases from J, the gap between germline ends came to 15 bases. In nucleotides, the CDR3 is TGCAGCGGGCATTGGGGGTCCGATGAAAAACTGTTTTTT. Amino acid sequence: CSGHWGSDEKLFF. The complete variable domain, with remaining parts taken from reference TRBV29-1 and TRBJ1-4, reads SAVISQKPSRDICQRGTSLTIQCQVDSQVTMMFWYRQQPGQSLTLIATANQGSEATYESGFVIDKFPISRPNLTFSTLTVSNMSPEDSSIYLCSGHWGSDEKLFFGSGTQLSVL.

The rearrangement joins TRBV12-5 to TRBJ2-5, with 11 bases lining up with TRBD2. CDR1 and CDR2 from the germline V gene are LGHNT and FRNRAP. J gave up 4 bases and V 6 bases, and 7 bases lay outside the gene matches. The CDR3 runs to 15 residues. DNA for the CDR3: TGTGCTAGTGGCCCCTTAGCGGGGGGGGTAGAGACCCAGTACTTC. This sequence encodes CASGPLAGGVETQYF.

This clonotype was seen more than once but under ten times. The chain uses TRBV29-1 and TRBJ2-3, with 7 bases lining up with TRBD2. Germline V gene data show CDR1 as SQVTM and CDR2 as ANQGSEA. V lost 7 bases and J lost 2; bases outside the gene matches: 6. The CDR3 runs to 13 residues. For the CDR3, the DNA is TGCAGCGCCCGAGCGGGACTCACAGATACGCAGTATTTT. This encodes CSARAGLTDTQYF.

The chain recombines TRBV5-1 with TRBJ2-5; D might be TRBD2 (7 bases). The V gene lost 1 base and the J gene lost 2 bases, with 24 bases spanning the gap. CDR3 length: 19 residues. Germline V lookup: CDR1 SGHRS, CDR2 YFSETQ. The CDR3 DNA reads TGCGCCAGCAGCTTGTTTCCGAGGGGGACTATCCTAGAACAAGAGACCCAGTACTTC. It encodes CASSLFPRGTILEQETQYF. The full variable domain, its missing parts supplied by reference TRBV5-1 and TRBJ2-5, is KAGVTQTPRYLIKTRGQQVTLSCSPISGHRSVSWYQQTPGQGLQFLFEYFSETQRNKGNFPGRFSGRQFSNSRSEMNVSTLELGDSALYLCASSLFPRGTILEQETQYFGPGTRLLVL.

The chain carries TRBV18 and TRBJ2-5, with 9 nucleotides matching TRBD2. V gave up 0 bases and J gave up 4 bases; unmatched junction bases: 6. The CDR3 covers 16 residues. Germline CDR1 and CDR2: KGHSH and LQKENI. The CDR3 loop is CASSPPGLAVAETQYF. As DNA, the CDR3 is TGTGCCAGCTCACCACCGGGACTAGCTGTCGCAGAGACCCAGTACTTC.

This clonotype came up a few times. The genes are TRBV28 and TRBJ2-3, with 7 bases identical to TRBD1. The trim removed 6 bases at V and 2 bases at J, leaving 8 bases unmatched. CDR1 is MDHEN and CDR2 is SYDVKM in the germline V gene. This CDR3 is 15 amino acids long. CDR3 DNA: TGTGCCAGCAGCCCCGGGGACAGCTTCACAGATACGCAGTATTTT. Its protein product is CASSPGDSFTDTQYF.

This clonotype was observed a few times. This chain joins TRBV12-3 or TRBV12-4 and TRBJ2-7, with 12 bases identical to TRBD2. J was trimmed by 0 bases and V by 6 bases; bases with no gene match: 6. This CDR3 has 16 amino acids. The CDR3 region has the DNA TGTGCCAGCAGACGAACTAGCGGGGGGACCTCCTACGAGCAGTACTTC. As protein: CASRRTSGGTSYEQYF.

This clonotype showed up just a few times. This rearrangement joins TRBV5-1 to TRBJ2-3, with D perhaps given as TRBD1 or TRBD2 (8 bases each). This CDR3 has 22 amino acids. Trimming took 0 bases from V and 3 from J, leaving 32 bases between them. The germline V gene encodes CDR1 SGHRS and CDR2 YFSETQ. The CDR3 reads CASSLGPSDRVSGGPKTDTQYF. The CDR3 DNA is TGCGCCAGCAGCTTGGGACCCTCGGACAGGGTGTCGGGGGGGCCAAAGACAGATACGCAGTATTTT. The full variable domain, completed using reference TRBV5-1 and TRBJ2-3, is KAGVTQTPRYLIKTRGQQVTLSCSPISGHRSVSWYQQTPGQGLQFLFEYFSETQRNKGNFPGRFSGRQFSNSRSEMNVSTLELGDSALYLCASSLGPSDRVSGGPKTDTQYFGPGTRLTVL.

This clonotype came up a few times. The genes are TRBV4-1 and TRBJ1-1; maybe TRBD1 (5 bases). This CDR3 contains 14 residues. V was shortened by 6 bases and J by 0 bases, with 11 bases between the two germline ends. Germline lookup yields CDR1 MGHRA and CDR2 YSYEKL. The CDR3 DNA reads as TGCGCCAGCAGTTTCCCGGGACTGAACACTGAAGCTTTCTTT. Its translation is CASSFPGLNTEAFF.

This clonotype has only a few counts. This chain links TRBV19 with TRBJ2-1; D might be TRBD2 (6 bases). The V end lost 1 base, the J end lost 5 bases, and 15 bases lay between the germline ends. The CDR3 sequence is 16 residues long. CDR1 and CDR2 (germline): LNHDA, SQIVND (reference sequence). The CDR3 protein is CASSIGSIGSHNEQFF. The CDR3, as DNA: TGTGCCAGTAGTATAGGGTCGATCGGGAGTCACAATGAGCAGTTCTTC.

At least ten counts were recorded for this clonotype. The chain is built from TRBV5-1 and TRBJ2-1; no reliable D call. The CDR3 spans 12 residues. The ends were cut back, 4 bases at V and 5 bases at J, with 7 bases in the middle. Germline CDR1 reads SGHRS; CDR2 reads YFSETQ. CDR3: CASSLLNNEQFF. CDR3 DNA: TGCGCCAGCAGCCTATTGAACAATGAGCAGTTCTTC. The variable domain in full, with the rest retrieved from reference TRBV5-1 and TRBJ2-1, is KAGVTQTPRYLIKTRGQQVTLSCSPISGHRSVSWYQQTPGQGLQFLFEYFSETQRNKGNFPGRFSGRQFSNSRSEMNVSTLELGDSALYLCASSLLNNEQFFGPGTRLTVL.

The chain links TRBV6-1 to TRBJ2-2; unclear D gene. Between the trimmed V and J ends, which lost 7 bases and 2 bases, there was a span of 8 bases. Per the germline V gene, CDR1 is MNHNS and CDR2 is SASEGT. CDR3 length: 13 residues. CDR3 DNA: TGTGCCAGCAACCCTAGAAACACCGGGGAGCTGTTTTTT. Its protein product is CASNPRNTGELFF.

As for this clonotype: One end of the junction is discordant with germline, which a read error may explain. This chain links TRBV7-7 with TRBJ2-5; 10 bases agree with TRBD2. Germline V gene lookup returns CDR1 SSHAT and CDR2 FNYEAQ (reference sequence). The CDR3 runs 16 residues. CDR3 in amino acids: CASSLGLAGVKETQYF. The CDR3, as DNA: TGTGCTAGCAGCTTAGGGCTAGCGGGAGTAAAAGAGACCCAGTACTTC.

The chain combines TRBV7-9 with TRBJ2-1, with D maybe TRBD2 (5 bases). Trimming cost V 9 bases and J 6 bases, with 9 bases left between them. This CDR3 spans 11 amino acids. Germline-derived CDR1 and CDR2 are SEHNR and FQNEAQ (reference sequence). The CDR3 here is CASEGSNEQFF. CDR3 DNA sequence: TGTGCCAGTGAGGGTTCCAATGAGCAGTTCTTC.

The rearrangement joins TRBV29-1 to TRBJ1-2, with unresolved D. Between the trimmed V and J ends, which lost 4 bases and 0 bases, there was a span of 6 bases. The CDR3 loop spans 12 amino acids. Germline loops: CDR1 SQVTM, CDR2 ANQGSEA. The CDR3 DNA reads TGCAGCGTTGGGGAAGCTAACTATGGCTACACCTTC. It specifies CSVGEANYGYTF.

The table lists this clonotype with a few counts. This CDR3 is CASSQDSTQSSGNTIYF. For the CDR3, the DNA is TGTGCCAGCAGCCAAGATAGTACCCAATCCTCTGGAAACACCATATATTTT. This chain uses TRBV4-2 with TRBJ1-3; D call uncertain. Germline V lookup: CDR1 LGHNA, CDR2 YNFKEQ. Deletions cut 0 bases from V and 0 bases from J, with 12 bases between. The CDR3 length is 17 residues.

The rearrangement joins TRBV5-6 to TRBJ2-3; perhaps TRBD1 as D (5 bases). Germline lookup yields CDR1 SGHDT and CDR2 YYEEEE. The CDR3 is 14 residues long. V gave up 3 bases and J gave up 3 bases, with 11 bases separating them. The chain's CDR3 is CASSWTQGTDTQYF. The CDR3 nucleotides read TGTGCCAGCAGCTGGACGCAGGGAACAGATACGCAGTATTTT.

This clonotype was detected only a few times. This chain uses TRBV5-1 with TRBJ1-5; D possibly corresponds to TRBD1 (5 bases). Germline loops: CDR1 SGHRS, CDR2 YFSETQ. The CDR3 is 13 amino acids. Trimming removed 5 bases from V and 7 bases from J, with 13 bases in between. This chain's CDR3 is CASSISWGQPQHF. In nucleotides, the CDR3 is TGCGCCAGCAGTATATCTTGGGGCCAGCCCCAGCATTTT. The full variable domain, completed using reference TRBV5-1 and TRBJ1-5, is KAGVTQTPRYLIKTRGQQVTLSCSPISGHRSVSWYQQTPGQGLQFLFEYFSETQRNKGNFPGRFSGRQFSNSRSEMNVSTLELGDSALYLCASSISWGQPQHFGDGTRLSIL.